This T cell receptor (beta chain) originates from a study of a mutant IDH1 vaccine in newly diagnosed glioma. Study in general: Vaccine administration was initiated 4-6 weeks following radiotherapy alone, or with temozolomide cycles. Sex distribution of treated patients was roughly 60% male and roughly 38% female; mean age was around 40 years. Most patients had received both radiotherapy and temozolomide, the prior options being radiotherapy, temozolomide, or both.

Time point in this sample: week 35, safety follow-up. The content of each vaccine dose was 300 ug of mutant IDH1 20-mer peptide, and topical imiquimod accompanied it. With respect to this clone: Its antigen is undetermined.

Trimming cost V 1 base and J 4 bases, with 13 bases left between them. The CDR3 covers 15 residues. Germline V gene lookup returns CDR1 KGHSH and CDR2 LQKENI. Study conclusions and caveats: Among top peripheral T cell clonotypes, changes seemed unrelated to pseudoprogression.

The assay was immunoSEQ multiplex PCR, and TCRdb's table has in-frame clones only and misses some. The sample includes tens of thousands of clones, about four fifths of them seen just once. Source: PBMCs, taken from a glioma patient whose treatment included an IDH1 peptide vaccine. V and J are TRBV18 and TRBJ1-1; a possible D gene is TRBD1 (6 bases). This sequence was found in a man aged 40-49 years with glioma. The CDR3: CASSPRAGAGTEAFF. The CDR3 DNA follows: TGTGCCAGCTCACCACGGGCAGGGGCTGGCACTGAAGCTTTCTTT.